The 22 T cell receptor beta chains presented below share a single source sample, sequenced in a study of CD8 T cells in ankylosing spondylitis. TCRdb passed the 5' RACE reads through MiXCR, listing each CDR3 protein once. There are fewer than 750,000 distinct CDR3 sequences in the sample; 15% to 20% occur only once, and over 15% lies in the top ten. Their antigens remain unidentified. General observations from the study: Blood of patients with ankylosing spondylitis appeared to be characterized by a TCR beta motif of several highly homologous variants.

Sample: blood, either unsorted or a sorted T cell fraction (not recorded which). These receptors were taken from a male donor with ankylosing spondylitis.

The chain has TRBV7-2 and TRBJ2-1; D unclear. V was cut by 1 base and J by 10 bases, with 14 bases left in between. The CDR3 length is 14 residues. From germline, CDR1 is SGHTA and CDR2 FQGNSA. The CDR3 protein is CASSLDHGPQEQFF. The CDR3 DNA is TGTGCCAGCAGCTTAGATCATGGACCCCAGGAGCAGTTCTTC.

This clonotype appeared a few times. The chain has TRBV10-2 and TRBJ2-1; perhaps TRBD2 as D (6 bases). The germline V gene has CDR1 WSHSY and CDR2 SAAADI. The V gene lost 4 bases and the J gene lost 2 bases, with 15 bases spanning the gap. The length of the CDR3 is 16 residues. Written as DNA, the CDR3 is TGCGCCAGCAGTGCCCGTAGCGGTTCAGCCTACAATGAGCAGTTCTTC. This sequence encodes CASSARSGSAYNEQFF.

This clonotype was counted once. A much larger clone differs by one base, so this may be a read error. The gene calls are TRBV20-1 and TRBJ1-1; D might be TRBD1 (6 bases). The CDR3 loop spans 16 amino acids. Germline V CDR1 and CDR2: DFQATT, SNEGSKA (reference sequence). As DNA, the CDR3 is TGCTGTGCTCCCAAAGGGTGGACAGTCATGAACACTGAAGCTTTCTTT. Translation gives CCAPKGWTVMNTEAFF.

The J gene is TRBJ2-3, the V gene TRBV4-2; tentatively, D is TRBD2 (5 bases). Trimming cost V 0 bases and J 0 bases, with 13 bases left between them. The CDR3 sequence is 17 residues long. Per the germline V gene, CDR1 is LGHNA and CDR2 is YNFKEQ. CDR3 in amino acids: CASSQDGPSGSTDTQYF. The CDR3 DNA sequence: TGTGCCAGCAGCCAAGATGGACCCAGCGGTAGCACAGATACGCAGTATTTT.

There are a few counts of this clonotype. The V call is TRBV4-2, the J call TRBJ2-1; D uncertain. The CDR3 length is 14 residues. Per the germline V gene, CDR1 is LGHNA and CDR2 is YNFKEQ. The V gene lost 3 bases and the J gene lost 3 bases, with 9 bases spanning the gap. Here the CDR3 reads CASSQTTNYNEQFF. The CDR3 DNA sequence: TGTGCCAGCAGCCAGACGACCAACTACAATGAGCAGTTCTTC.

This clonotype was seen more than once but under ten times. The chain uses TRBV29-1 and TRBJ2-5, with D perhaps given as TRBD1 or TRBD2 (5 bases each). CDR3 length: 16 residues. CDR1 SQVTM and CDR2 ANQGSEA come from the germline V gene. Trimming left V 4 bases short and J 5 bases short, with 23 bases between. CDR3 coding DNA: TGCAGCGTTGTGGAGAGGGACGCAAACCCGGAGGAGACCCAGTACTTC. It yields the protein CSVVERDANPEETQYF.

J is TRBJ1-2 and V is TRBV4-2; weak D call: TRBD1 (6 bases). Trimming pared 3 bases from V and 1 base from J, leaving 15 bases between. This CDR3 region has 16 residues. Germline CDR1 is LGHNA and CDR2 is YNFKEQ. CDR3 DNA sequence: TGTGCCAGCAGCCATGCCGGACAGAAAAGTAACTATGGCTACACCTTC. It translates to CASSHAGQKSNYGYTF.

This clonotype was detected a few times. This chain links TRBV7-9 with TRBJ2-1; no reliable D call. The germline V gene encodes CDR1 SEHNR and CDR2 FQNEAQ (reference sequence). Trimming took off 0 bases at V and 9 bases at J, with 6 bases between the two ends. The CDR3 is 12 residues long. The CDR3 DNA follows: TGTGCCAGCAGCTTAGCGCATAGTGAGCAGTTCTTC. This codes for CASSLAHSEQFF.

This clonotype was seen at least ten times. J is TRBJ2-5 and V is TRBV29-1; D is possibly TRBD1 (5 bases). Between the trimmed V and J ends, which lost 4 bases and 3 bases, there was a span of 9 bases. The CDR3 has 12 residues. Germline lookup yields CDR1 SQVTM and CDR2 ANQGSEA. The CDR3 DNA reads TGCAGCGTTGTCCAAGGGGAAGAGACCCAGTACTTC. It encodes CSVVQGEETQYF.

CDR3 DNA sequence: TGCAGCGTTGAAGATCTCGATACCGACTCGAGCTACACCTTC. Its protein product is CSVEDLDTDSSYTF. The V gene is TRBV29-1, the J gene TRBJ1-2; D is ambiguous. From germline, CDR1 is SQVTM and CDR2 ANQGSEA. V shed 0 bases and J shed 9 bases, with 17 bases lying between them. This CDR3 has 14 amino acids.

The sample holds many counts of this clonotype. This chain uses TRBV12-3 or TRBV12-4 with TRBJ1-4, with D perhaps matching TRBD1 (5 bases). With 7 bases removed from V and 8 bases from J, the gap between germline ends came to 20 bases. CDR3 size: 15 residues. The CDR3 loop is CASTIRGIRKEKLFF. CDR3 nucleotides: TGTGCCAGCACCATCCGGGGGATCCGGAAGGAAAAACTGTTTTTT.

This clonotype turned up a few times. CDR3 amino acids: CASSLVQGSVEYF. CDR3 coding DNA: TGTGCCAGCAGCTTAGTGCAGGGATCGGTCGAGTACTTC. The V gene is TRBV7-8, the J gene TRBJ2-7; D may be TRBD1 (5 bases). With 1 base removed from V and 11 bases from J, the gap between germline ends came to 15 bases. The CDR3 loop spans 13 amino acids. Germline V CDR1 and CDR2: SGHVS, FQNEAQ.

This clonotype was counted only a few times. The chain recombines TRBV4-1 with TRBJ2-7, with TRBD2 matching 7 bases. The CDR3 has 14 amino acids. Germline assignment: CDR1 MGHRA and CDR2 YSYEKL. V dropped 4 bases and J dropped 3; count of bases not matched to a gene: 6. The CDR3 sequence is CASSLGASGYEQYF. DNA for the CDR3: TGCGCCAGCAGCCTTGGGGCTAGCGGCTACGAGCAGTACTTC.

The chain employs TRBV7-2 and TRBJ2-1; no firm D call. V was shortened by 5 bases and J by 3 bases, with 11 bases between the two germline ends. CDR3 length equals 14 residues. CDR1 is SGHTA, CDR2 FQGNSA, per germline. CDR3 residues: CASSAGRVYNEQFF. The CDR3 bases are TGTGCCAGCAGCGCCGGAAGAGTCTACAATGAGCAGTTCTTC.

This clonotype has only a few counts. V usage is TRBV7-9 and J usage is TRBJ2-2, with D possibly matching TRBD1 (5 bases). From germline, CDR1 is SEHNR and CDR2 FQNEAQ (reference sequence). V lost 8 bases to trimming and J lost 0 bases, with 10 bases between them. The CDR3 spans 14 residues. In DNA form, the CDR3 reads TGTGCCAGCGGACACCCGACGAACACCGGGGAGCTGTTTTTT. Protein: CASGHPTNTGELFF. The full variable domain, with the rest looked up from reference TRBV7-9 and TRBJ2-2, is DTGVSQNPRHKITKRGQNVTFRCDPISEHNRLYWYRQTLGQGPEFLTYFQNEAQLEKSRLLSDRFSAERPKGSFSTLEIQRTEQGDSAMYLCASGHPTNTGELFFGEGSRLTVL.

CDR3 in DNA: TGTGCCAGCAGATTCGGACCGTACAATGAGCAGTTCTTC. Protein: CASRFGPYNEQFF. The rearrangement links TRBV7-3 to TRBJ2-1, with D hard to call. The CDR3 is made up of 13 amino acids. Germline loops: CDR1 SGHTA, CDR2 FQGTGA. Trimming removed 6 bases at V and 4 bases at J, with 10 bases between.

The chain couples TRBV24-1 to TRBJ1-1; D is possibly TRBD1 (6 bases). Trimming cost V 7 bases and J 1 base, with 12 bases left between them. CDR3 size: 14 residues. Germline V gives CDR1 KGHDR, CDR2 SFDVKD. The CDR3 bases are TGTGCCACCAGAGCCGGGACATCGAACACTGAAGCTTTCTTT. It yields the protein CATRAGTSNTEAFF.

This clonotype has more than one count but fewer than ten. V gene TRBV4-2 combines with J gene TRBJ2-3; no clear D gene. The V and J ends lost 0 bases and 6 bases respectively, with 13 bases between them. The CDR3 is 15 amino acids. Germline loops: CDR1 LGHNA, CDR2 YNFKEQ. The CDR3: CASSQDAHLGDTQYF. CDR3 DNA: TGTGCCAGCAGCCAAGATGCGCACCTCGGGGATACGCAGTATTTT.

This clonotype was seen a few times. The CDR3 nucleotides are TGTGCCAGCAGCGGGGACAGCGGCTATGGCTACACCTTC. Amino acid sequence: CASSGDSGYGYTF. The chain joins TRBV9 to TRBJ1-2, with TRBD1 matching over 7 bases. Germline V gene lookup returns CDR1 SGDLS and CDR2 YYNGEE. Unmatched junction bases numbered 3, after V lost 3 bases and J lost 4 bases. This CDR3 has 13 residues.

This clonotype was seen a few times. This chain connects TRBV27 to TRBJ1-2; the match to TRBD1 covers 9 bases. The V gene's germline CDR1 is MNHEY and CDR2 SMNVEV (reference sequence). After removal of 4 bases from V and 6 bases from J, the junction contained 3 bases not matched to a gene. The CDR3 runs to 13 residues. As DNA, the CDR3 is TGTGCCAGCAGTTCCGGACAGGGGAATGGCTACACCTTC. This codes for CASSSGQGNGYTF.

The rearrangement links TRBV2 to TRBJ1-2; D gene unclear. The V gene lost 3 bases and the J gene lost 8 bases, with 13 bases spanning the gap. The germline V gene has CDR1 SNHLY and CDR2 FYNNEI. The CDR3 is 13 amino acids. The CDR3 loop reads CASSESYYAGYTF. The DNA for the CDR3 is TGTGCCAGCAGTGAGTCCTACTATGCAGGCTACACCTTC. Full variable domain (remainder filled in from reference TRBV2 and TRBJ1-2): EPEVTQTPSHQVTQMGQEVILRCVPISNHLYFYWYRQILGQKVEFLVSFYNNEISEKSEIFDDQFSVERPDGSNFTLKIRSTKLEDSAMYFCASSESYYAGYTFGSGTRLTVV.

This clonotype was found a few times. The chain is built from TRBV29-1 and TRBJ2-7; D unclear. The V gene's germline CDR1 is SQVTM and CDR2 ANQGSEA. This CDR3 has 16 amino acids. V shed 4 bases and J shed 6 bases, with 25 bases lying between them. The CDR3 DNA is TGCAGCGTTGTTTCTAGGGCAAGGGATCTCCGTACCGAGCAGTACTTC. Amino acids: CSVVSRARDLRTEQYF.